These 5 T cell receptor beta chains were all obtained from the same sample, sequenced in a study of spatial heterogeneity in lung cancer. TCRdb itself ran the 5' RACE reads through MiXCR, one entry per CDR3 protein. Of over 8,000 distinct CDR3 sequences detected, around 5.6% appear once; the ten largest clones hold over 25%. Stated time point: sample taken at primary tumor resection. Sequencing was performed on normal lung tissue next to the tumor, taken at surgery. Receptors originate from a male donor with early-stage non-small cell lung cancer.

In this sample, this clonotype turned up many times. The chain joins TRBV6-4 to TRBJ2-1, with 9 bases that match TRBD1. CDR1 and CDR2 (germline): MRHNA, SNTAGT. J gave up 5 bases and V 8 bases, and 10 bases lay outside the gene matches. This CDR3 is built from 15 residues. CDR3 in amino acids: CASYRGHVRDNEQFF. The CDR3 DNA reads as TGTGCCAGCTACAGGGGGCACGTACGGGACAATGAGCAGTTCTTC.

This clonotype was counted many times. The genes are TRBV4-3 and TRBJ2-3, with 8 bases aligning to TRBD2. J gave up 7 bases and V 0 bases, and 9 bases lay outside the gene matches. Germline CDR1 reads LGHNA; CDR2 reads YSLEER. The CDR3 runs to 16 residues. The CDR3 sequence: CASSQELRLATNTQYF. Here the CDR3 DNA reads TGCGCCAGCAGCCAAGAGCTTCGACTAGCGACGAATACGCAGTATTTT.

This clonotype was recorded at least ten times. The rearrangement joins TRBV27 to TRBJ1-4; 9 nucleotides line up with TRBD1. Germline assignment: CDR1 MNHEY and CDR2 SMNVEV (reference sequence). Trimming removed 5 bases from V and 5 bases from J; junction bases left unmatched: 3. This CDR3 spans 14 amino acids. CDR3 sequence (DNA): TGTGCCAGCAGTCAACAGGGGGCGAATGAAAAACTGTTTTTT. This codes for CASSQQGANEKLFF.

This clonotype has at least ten counts. V usage is TRBV30 and J usage is TRBJ1-2, with D maybe TRBD1 (5 bases). Germline V CDR1 and CDR2: GTSNPN, SVGIG (reference sequence). CDR3 length equals 13 residues. Trimming stripped 4 bases from V and 6 bases from J, with 15 bases between. The CDR3 is CAWTPGVRDGYTF. In DNA, the CDR3 is TGTGCCTGGACCCCGGGGGTTCGGGATGGCTACACCTTC.

This clonotype was counted many times. The rearrangement links TRBV30 to TRBJ2-1, with 8 bases fitting TRBD2. CDR1 and CDR2 from the germline V gene are GTSNPN and SVGIG (reference sequence). The CDR3 runs to 14 residues. Germline trimming cut 8 bases from V and 0 bases from J; bases unmatched to any gene: 6. Here the CDR3 DNA reads TGTGCCCGTGCGGGACTAGACTCCTACAATGAGCAGTTCTTC. Its protein is CARAGLDSYNEQFF.